This T cell receptor (beta chain) was documented in a study of T-cell reconstitution after alpha-beta-depleted transplantation in children (dated by TCRdb to 2016 to 2018). Regarding the study in general: The study quantitatively tracked T-cell immune reconstitution after TCRalphabeta/CD19-depleted allogeneic hematopoietic cell transplantation in children using TCR repertoire profiling.

Counted from cysteine to phenylalanine, this CDR3 has 15 amino acids. The read is trimmed to its CDR3 DNA, 45 bases read in frame from base 1. For this chain, trimming is 2 bases at the V end and 6 bases at the J end, and the number of junction bases without a gene match is 6. The germline V gene supplies CDR1 MGHRA and CDR2 YSYEKL. Libraries were built with PCR. Data came from an Illumina HiSeq 2500. To normalize quantification of the TCRbeta repertoire, the TCR libraries were built with molecular barcoding that relied on unique molecular identifiers. The public reads were reanalyzed by TCRdb: fastp trimming at Q25, MiXCR alignment, in-frame beta chains only. All rows with the same CDR3 protein become a single entry with the most common DNA and genes. For this sample the table gives hundreds of thousands of distinct CDR3 sequences, of which around 13% were detected only once. Together, the top ten hold around 6.1% of the sample.

In regard to this clonotype: Its specific antigen is unknown. No clone much larger than this one lies a single base away; base qualities are absent.

The receptor comes from a human donor who donated a stem cell graft to a child with combined immunodeficiency. The chain couples TRBV4-1 to TRBJ2-7; 11 bases in between match TRBD2. The material was PBMCs from the stem cell graft donor, obtained from the stem cell graft. The nucleotides read TGCGCCAGCAGCCAAATAGAACTAGCGGGAGTCGAGCAGTACTTC. Translated, it gives CASSQIELAGVEQYF.